Following are 28 T cell receptor beta chains from one sample sequenced in a study of cytomegalovirus exposure and HLA in healthy donors. PCR amplification relied on 60 Vbeta primers (plus 13 Jbeta primers). Profiling relied on immunoSEQ multiplex PCR, and the TCRdb table lists in-frame clones only, not all of them. Among 150,000 or so clones listed, 82% were seen once. Sequencing used PBMCs. The receptors come from a woman aged 45-65 years in good health and CMV-seropositive.

This chain links TRBV27 with TRBJ1-1; D is unclear. V lost 2 bases and J lost 4, with 11 bases in between. Per germline, CDR1 MNHEY and CDR2 SMNVEV (reference sequence). The CDR3 loop spans 14 amino acids. CDR3 nucleotides: TGTGCCAGCAGTTTAAGGTCGGGGAGCACTGAAGCTTTCTTT. Protein product: CASSLRSGSTEAFF.

This clone has only a few counts. The CDR3 sequence is CATRDRGIDEQYF. The CDR3 DNA follows: TGTGCCACCAGGGACAGGGGCATCGACGAGCAGTACTTC. J is TRBJ2-7 and V is TRBV6-1; the match to TRBD1 covers 10 bases. The CDR3 consists of 13 residues. Germline CDR1 MNHNS, CDR2 SASEGT. V shed 10 bases and J 5 bases; nucleotides not matched to a gene: 8.

The chain links TRBV4-1 to TRBJ2-1, with 9 bases aligning to TRBD2. This CDR3 is built from 16 residues. Germline-derived CDR1 and CDR2 are MGHRA and YSYEKL. With V trimmed by 0 bases and J by 12 bases, 12 bases remained unmatched. The CDR3: CASSQEGGGGAGAQFF. In DNA, the CDR3 is TGCGCCAGCAGCCAAGAAGGTGGCGGGGGGGCGGGGGCGCAGTTCTTC.

As to this clone: Compared with germline, one end of the junction differs, possibly owing to a read error. The V and J genes are TRBV5-4 and TRBJ2-1; possible D gene TRBD1, 6 bases. CDR1 and CDR2 (germline): SGHNT, YYREEE (reference sequence). The CDR3 is made up of 15 amino acids. The CDR3 protein is CASSFQGSWYNEQFF. In DNA, the CDR3 is TGCGCCAGCAGCTTTCAGGGGTCGTGGTACAATGAGCAGTTCTTC.

The chain employs TRBV29-1 and TRBJ2-6; weak D call: TRBD2 (5 bases). V lost 0 bases, J lost 4 bases, and 13 bases lay in between. Germline values: CDR1 SQVTM, CDR2 ANQGSEA. There are 16 residues in the CDR3. CDR3 sequence: CSVEDRGRLGANVLTF. For the CDR3, the DNA is TGCAGCGTTGAAGATCGCGGGCGGCTCGGGGCCAACGTCCTGACTTTC. The full variable domain, its missing parts supplied by reference TRBV29-1 and TRBJ2-6, is SAVISQKPSRDICQRGTSLTIQCQVDSQVTMMFWYRQQPGQSLTLIATANQGSEATYESGFVIDKFPISRPNLTFSTLTVSNMSPEDSSIYLCSVEDRGRLGANVLTFGAGSRLTVL.

This clone has only one observation. The chain carries TRBV7-2 and TRBJ2-3; 7 nucleotides match TRBD2. With V trimmed by 3 bases and J by 6 bases, 9 bases remained unmatched. This CDR3 is built from 15 residues. The germline V gene encodes CDR1 SGHTA and CDR2 FQGNSA. CDR3 amino acids: CASSLGVRGRDTQYF. The CDR3 nucleotides read TGTGCCAGCAGCTTGGGTGTGCGGGGGAGGGATACGCAGTATTTT.

The chain joins TRBV19 to TRBJ1-1; 9 positions match TRBD1. CDR3 length equals 13 residues. Trimming at V came to 8 bases and at J to 1 base, leaving 2 bases not matched to a gene. Germline-derived CDR1 and CDR2 are LNHDA and SQIVND (reference sequence). CDR3 loop: CASGTGSNTEAFF. In DNA, the CDR3 is TGTGCCAGTGGGACAGGGTCGAACACTGAAGCTTTCTTT.

The J gene is TRBJ2-1, the V gene TRBV15, with TRBD1 matching 11 bases. This CDR3 is 16 amino acids long. Unmatched junction bases numbered 4, after V lost 1 base and J lost 5 bases. Per the germline V gene, CDR1 is LNHNV and CDR2 is YYDKDF (reference sequence). DNA of the CDR3: TGTGCCACCAGCAGAGGGGACAGGGGGTCCCACAATGAGCAGTTCTTC. It yields the protein CATSRGDRGSHNEQFF.

The J gene is TRBJ2-5, the V gene TRBV9; tentative D call: TRBD2 (6 bases). The CDR3 totals 15 residues. CDR1 and CDR2 from the germline V gene are SGDLS and YYNGEE. V dropped 0 bases and J dropped 3 bases, with 12 bases sitting between them. As DNA, the CDR3 is TGTGCCAGCAGCGTAGCTTCTGGAGGGGAAGAGACCCAGTACTTC. Its translation: CASSVASGGEETQYF.

This chain uses TRBV6-1 with TRBJ1-2, with TRBD1 matching 7 bases. The CDR3 sequence is 14 residues long. Trimming at V came to 6 bases and at J to 4 bases, leaving 8 bases not matched to a gene. Germline CDR1 is MNHNS and CDR2 is SASEGT. The CDR3 coding sequence is TGTGCCAGCAGGATCCAGACAGGGAGCTATGGCTACACCTTC. Translated: CASRIQTGSYGYTF.

This clone was counted between two and nine times. The rearrangement uses TRBV13 and TRBJ2-3, with 10 bases that match TRBD1. V lost 5 bases and J lost 3; bases outside the gene matches: 11. Per the germline V gene, CDR1 is PRHDT and CDR2 is FYEKMQ (reference sequence). CDR3 size: 17 residues. CDR3 bases: TGTGCCAGCAGCAATTACCGGGACAGGGGACAGACAGATACGCAGTATTTT. Protein sequence: CASSNYRDRGQTDTQYF.

The sample holds a few counts of this clone. J is TRBJ2-2 and V is TRBV6-1; D unclear. CDR3 length equals 15 residues. Trimming took off 6 bases at V and 4 bases at J, with 15 bases between the two ends. Germline CDR1 MNHNS, CDR2 SASEGT. CDR3 nucleotides: TGTGCCAGCAGCCTCTCGACAAGGCCCACCGGGGAGCTGTTTTTT. Its translation: CASSLSTRPTGELFF.

This clone was picked up a small number of times. The chain carries TRBV7-2 and TRBJ2-7; D remains ambiguous. V was shortened by 2 bases and J by 5 bases, with 13 bases between the two germline ends. The CDR3 covers 14 residues. Germline values: CDR1 SGHTA, CDR2 FQGNSA. The CDR3 sequence is CASSLYSLPDEQYF. The CDR3 DNA reads TGTGCCAGCAGCTTATATTCCCTCCCGGACGAGCAGTACTTC. The whole variable domain, remainder taken from reference TRBV7-2 and TRBJ2-7, is GAGVSQSPSNKVTEKGKDVELRCDPISGHTALYWYRQSLGQGLEFLIYFQGNSAPDKSGLPSDRFSAERTGGSVSTLTIQRTQQEDSAVYLCASSLYSLPDEQYFGPGTRLTVT.

Here the CDR3 reads CAGHEGCLLTDTQYF. CDR3 coding DNA: TGTGCCGGCCATGAGGGATGCCTGTTGACAGATACGCAGTATTTT. The rearrangement links TRBV6-4 to TRBJ2-3; D might be TRBD2 (5 bases). Between the trimmed V and J ends, which lost 11 bases and 3 bases, there was a span of 21 bases. The CDR3 has 15 amino acids. Germline V gene sequence: CDR1 MRHNA, CDR2 SNTAGT.

This chain links TRBV5-6 with TRBJ2-2, with D possibly TRBD1 on 5 matching bases. Germline V lookup: CDR1 SGHDT, CDR2 YYEEEE. This CDR3 region has 16 residues. Trimming stripped 3 bases from V and 6 bases from J, with 18 bases between. DNA of the CDR3: TGTGCCAGCAGCTCCCTAAGGGGTGGGTTCCCCGGGGAGCTGTTTTTT. Its protein is CASSSLRGGFPGELFF.

The chain recombines TRBV9 with TRBJ1-2, with D perhaps TRBD1 (6 bases). The CDR3 length is 15 residues. Germline V CDR1 and CDR2: SGDLS, YYNGEE. Trimming removed 4 bases from V and 2 bases from J, with 15 bases in between. Written as DNA, the CDR3 is TGTGCCAGCAGCCAGGGGCAGGCCAAGAACTATGGCTACACCTTC. Residues: CASSQGQAKNYGYTF.

The chain couples TRBV5-4 to TRBJ1-2; no reliable D call. Germline CDR1 is SGHNT and CDR2 is YYREEE (reference sequence). CDR3 length: 15 residues. Trimming took 1 base from V and 6 from J, leaving 16 bases between them. The CDR3 reads CASSLPGLRMDGYTF. The CDR3 nucleotides are TGTGCCAGCAGCTTGCCAGGCCTTCGGATGGATGGCTACACCTTC.

The chain employs TRBV6-1 and TRBJ1-6, with 7 bases aligning to TRBD1. V trimming: 8 bases; J trimming: 11 bases; junction bases outside the gene matches: 9. CDR1 is MNHNS, CDR2 SASEGT, per germline. CDR3 length equals 13 residues. The CDR3 region is CASGLGQDPPLHF. Here the CDR3 DNA reads TGTGCCAGCGGACTCGGACAGGATCCACCCCTCCACTTT.

The chain recombines TRBV5-1 with TRBJ1-3; D is unclear. Trimming left V 2 bases short and J 2 bases short, with 11 bases between. The CDR3 runs to 15 residues. Germline V gives CDR1 SGHRS, CDR2 YFSETQ. The CDR3 region has the DNA TGCGCCAGCAGCTTAGCCCTTGGTACTGGAAACACCATATATTTT. Protein sequence: CASSLALGTGNTIYF.

J is TRBJ1-2 and V is TRBV11-2, with D hard to call. Trimming left V 0 bases short and J 0 bases short, with 5 bases between. The CDR3 loop spans 14 amino acids. Germline V gene lookup returns CDR1 SGHAT and CDR2 FQNNGV. The CDR3 spells CASSLDPANYGYTF. DNA of the CDR3: TGTGCCAGCAGCTTAGATCCAGCTAACTATGGCTACACCTTC.

V and J are TRBV7-9 and TRBJ1-1; perhaps TRBD1 as D (5 bases). V lost 2 bases to trimming and J lost 2 bases, with 15 bases between them. CDR1 is SEHNR and CDR2 is FQNEAQ in the germline V gene (reference sequence). The CDR3 consists of 16 residues. CDR3 loop: CASSLIRMTVNTEAFF. The CDR3, as DNA: TGTGCCAGCAGCTTAATCAGGATGACAGTCAACACTGAAGCTTTCTTT.

The J gene is TRBJ2-3, the V gene TRBV5-6, with a weak D call TRBD2 (6 bases). The length of the CDR3 is 12 residues. Trimming stripped 7 bases from V and 2 bases from J, with 8 bases between. CDR1 is SGHDT, CDR2 YYEEEE, per germline. CDR3 sequence: CASGGFTDTQYF. CDR3 nucleotide sequence: TGTGCCAGCGGGGGGTTCACAGATACGCAGTATTTT.

This clone was observed a single time. This rearrangement joins TRBV7-2 to TRBJ2-3, with TRBD1 identical over 9 bases. The CDR3 loop spans 15 amino acids. Germline V gene data show CDR1 as SGHTA and CDR2 as FQGNSA. V lost 1 base, J lost 2 bases, and 1 base stayed unmatched. CDR3 in DNA: TGTGCCAGCAGCTTAGGGGACAGGGACACAGATACGCAGTATTTT. Translated, it gives CASSLGDRDTDTQYF. Combining the CDR3 with reference TRBV7-2 and TRBJ2-3 gives the whole variable domain GAGVSQSPSNKVTEKGKDVELRCDPISGHTALYWYRQSLGQGLEFLIYFQGNSAPDKSGLPSDRFSAERTGGSVSTLTIQRTQQEDSAVYLCASSLGDRDTDTQYFGPGTRLTVL.

This clone was seen more than once but under ten times. The rearrangement joins TRBV11-2 to TRBJ2-1; D might be TRBD1 (6 bases). This CDR3 is 16 amino acids long. The V gene lost 4 bases and the J gene lost 8 bases, with 21 bases spanning the gap. Per germline, CDR1 SGHAT and CDR2 FQNNGV. Here the CDR3 reads CASSSSTGWSTDEQFF. The CDR3 bases are TGTGCCAGCAGCTCCAGTACAGGGTGGTCTACGGATGAGCAGTTCTTC.

With regard to this clone: The junction departs from the called germline gene at one end, perhaps through a read error. The chain combines TRBV7-9 with TRBJ2-7, with D possibly called TRBD1 or TRBD2 (5 bases each). The CDR3 covers 13 residues. Germline assignment: CDR1 SEHNR and CDR2 FQNEAQ (reference sequence). The CDR3, as DNA: TGTTCCAGCAGCGGATTAGACAGCTACGAGCAGTACTTC. Translating gives CSSSGLDSYEQYF.

This rearrangement joins TRBV5-1 to TRBJ2-3, with TRBD2 identical over 15 bases. Losses at the gene ends were 4 bases for V and 2 bases for J; bases not matched to a gene: 8. This CDR3 comprises 18 residues. CDR1 and CDR2 (germline): SGHRS, YFSETQ. The CDR3 sequence: CASSPGLAGGPYTDTQYF. The CDR3 nucleotides read TGCGCCAGCAGCCCCGGACTAGCGGGGGGGCCTTACACAGATACGCAGTATTTT.

This clone has just one count. This chain uses TRBV7-9 with TRBJ2-7; 8 nucleotides agree with TRBD2. The CDR3 spans 19 residues. Germline V lookup: CDR1 SEHNR, CDR2 FQNEAQ (reference sequence). The junction had 17 bases not matched to a gene; V was cut back by 3 bases and J by 1 base. The CDR3 DNA reads TGTGCCAGCAGCTTCCGGGGGGGCCCGACGAGCGGGCCTTCCTACGAGCAGTACTTC. Translating it yields CASSFRGGPTSGPSYEQYF.

V usage is TRBV7-8 and J usage is TRBJ2-1; 7 bases are a match to TRBD1. The CDR3 has 14 amino acids. The V gene end was trimmed by 3 bases and the J gene end by 8 bases; junction bases not matched to a gene: 7. Per the germline V gene, CDR1 is SGHVS and CDR2 is FQNEAQ. The CDR3 nucleotides are TGTGCCAGCAGCTTGACAGGGTCAGTTCATGAGCAGTTCTTC. As protein: CASSLTGSVHEQFF.